Below are 8 T cell receptor beta chains sequenced from a single sample in a study of T cell responses to AZD1222 COVID-19 vaccine. Clones were read by immunoSEQ multiplex PCR, and TCRdb kept only the in-frame ones, dropping some. The data show some 140,000 clones, about 91% seen once. The specimen comprised peripheral blood, sampled on day 0 of AZD1222 vaccination. The receptors stem from an adult in good health.

This clone appeared once. The chain is built from TRBV12-5 and TRBJ2-1, with D uncertain. Trimming pared 2 bases from V and 6 bases from J, leaving 8 bases between. Germline CDR1 and CDR2: LGHNT and FRNRAP. The CDR3 covers 13 residues. CDR3 in amino acids: CASGLMRFNEQFF. The CDR3 DNA follows: TGTGCTAGTGGTTTGATGCGTTTCAATGAGCAGTTCTTC. Full variable domain (outside the CDR3, taken from reference TRBV12-5 and TRBJ2-1): DARVTQTPRHKVTEMGQEVTMRCQPILGHNTVFWYRQTMMQGLELLAYFRNRAPLDDSGMPKDRFSAEMPDATLATLKIQPSEPRDSAVYFCASGLMRFNEQFFGPGTRLTVL.

The chain uses TRBV3-1 (or the pseudogene TRBV3-2) and TRBJ2-1; TRBD2 matches 12 bases. The CDR3 has 18 amino acids. V was pared by 4 bases and J by 7 bases, with 14 bases of the junction left unmatched. Germline V lookup: CDR1 LGHDT, CDR2 YNNKEL (reference sequence). CDR3 amino acids: CASSRILPTSGSLNEQFF. In nucleotides, the CDR3 is TGTGCCAGCAGCCGCATACTCCCGACTAGCGGGAGTTTGAATGAGCAGTTCTTC.

The chain combines TRBV30 with TRBJ1-1, with D uncertain. Germline V gives CDR1 GTSNPN, CDR2 SVGIG (reference sequence). Between the trimmed V and J ends, which lost 4 bases and 0 bases, there was a span of 12 bases. CDR3 size: 14 residues. The CDR3 nucleotides are TGTGCCTGGACCCTTCGGACGATGAACACTGAAGCTTTCTTT. It encodes CAWTLRTMNTEAFF.

The chain uses TRBV6-2 or TRBV6-3 and TRBJ1-1, with D tentatively TRBD1 (5 bases). Germline V gene lookup returns CDR1 MNHEY and CDR2 SVGEGT. There are 11 residues in the CDR3. V dropped 4 bases and J dropped 8 bases, with 8 bases sitting between them. CDR3: CASSWGREAFF. The CDR3 region has the DNA TGTGCCAGCAGTTGGGGCAGGGAAGCTTTCTTT.

The J gene is TRBJ2-3, the V gene TRBV27; D remains ambiguous. The CDR3 contains 11 residues. CDR1 and CDR2 (germline): MNHEY, SMNVEV (reference sequence). The V gene lost 3 bases and the J gene lost 5 bases, with 3 bases spanning the gap. The CDR3 coding sequence is TGTGCCAGCAGTTTCGGAGATACGCAGTATTTT. It yields the protein CASSFGDTQYF.

This clone has just a few counts. The chain employs TRBV6-2 or TRBV6-3 and TRBJ1-4; D call uncertain. Germline lookup yields CDR1 MNHEY and CDR2 SVGEGT. The CDR3 sequence is 14 residues long. Trimming took off 6 bases at V and 7 bases at J, with 15 bases between the two ends. The CDR3 here is CASSSLGFAEKLFF. The CDR3 DNA follows: TGTGCCAGCAGCTCTCTGGGGTTCGCTGAAAAACTGTTTTTT.

This sequence joins TRBV12-3 or TRBV12-4 and TRBJ1-1; D not resolved. Trimming shortened V by 4 bases and J by 1 base, and 7 bases separated the two germline ends. This CDR3 has 13 residues. The CDR3 loop reads CASSSKGNTEAFF. The CDR3 DNA reads TGTGCCAGCAGTTCTAAGGGGAACACTGAAGCTTTCTTT.

The rearrangement joins TRBV29-1 to TRBJ2-5; D ambiguous. Germline CDR1 reads SQVTM; CDR2 reads ANQGSEA. This CDR3 comprises 16 residues. The germline V and J ends were trimmed by 0 bases and 5 bases, with 19 bases remaining between them. CDR3 in DNA: TGCAGCGTTGAAGATGAGATCACTTCTCGCCGGGAGACCCAGTACTTC. This translates into CSVEDEITSRRETQYF.